This is a list of T cell receptor beta chains from one sample in a study of T cells of healthy individuals. TCRdb processed the 5' RACE reads anew with MiXCR; each CDR3 protein has one entry. The sample lists tens of thousands of distinct CDR3 sequences; roughly 15% were seen once. The receptors stem from a human donor in good health. The CDR3 runs from the conserved cysteine through the conserved F or W. The D gene is left open where the match is weak. Size values are once, few and many counts, or a class for expanded clones, and some rows have none.

TRBV2	TRBJ2-5	NA	NA	CASKGYQETQYF	TGTGCCAGCAAGGGATACCAAGAGACCCAGTACTTC
TRBV6-2/TRBV6-3	TRBJ2-1	few	NA	CASRILRGTSFF	TGTGCCAGCAGGATACTCAGGGGGACTTCGTTCTTC
TRBV7-2	TRBJ1-2	NA	TRBD1	CASSPAGGAGYTF	TGTGCCAGCAGCCCAGCAGGGGGCGCAGGCTACACCTTC
TRBV20-1	TRBJ2-7	NA	NA	CSAHSGTGMYEQYF	TGCAGTGCTCATTCTGGGACTGGTATGTACGAGCAGTACTTC
TRBV29-1	TRBJ2-5	NA	NA	CSVDRASETQYF	TGCAGCGTTGACAGGGCATCGGAGACCCAGTACTTC
TRBV20-1	TRBJ2-6	many	NA	CSARPRGSGANVLTF	TGCAGTGCTAGACCTAGGGGATCTGGGGCCAACGTCCTGACTTTC
TRBV20-1	TRBJ2-1	few	TRBD2	CSARVPSGYNEQFF	TGCAGTGCTAGAGTGCCTAGCGGATACAATGAGCAGTTCTTC
TRBV20-1	TRBJ2-7	many	TRBD2	CSARGLAFYEQYF	TGCAGTGCTAGGGGACTAGCGTTCTACGAGCAGTACTTC
TRBV6-5	TRBJ2-1	few	TRBD2	CASSWRIAGGPQGQFF	TGTGCCAGCAGTTGGAGAATAGCGGGGGGGCCCCAGGGGCAGTTCTTC
TRBV7-9	TRBJ2-7	many	TRBD2	CASSLSSGGLAEQYF	TGTGCCAGCAGCCTATCTAGCGGGGGCTTGGCCGAGCAGTACTTC
TRBV5-4	TRBJ2-2	many	NA	CASSWDTGELFF	TGTGCCAGCAGCTGGGACACCGGGGAGCTGTTTTTT
TRBV20-1	TRBJ2-1	many	TRBD2	CSAWTSGKDEQFF	TGCAGTGCCTGGACTAGCGGGAAGGATGAGCAGTTCTTC